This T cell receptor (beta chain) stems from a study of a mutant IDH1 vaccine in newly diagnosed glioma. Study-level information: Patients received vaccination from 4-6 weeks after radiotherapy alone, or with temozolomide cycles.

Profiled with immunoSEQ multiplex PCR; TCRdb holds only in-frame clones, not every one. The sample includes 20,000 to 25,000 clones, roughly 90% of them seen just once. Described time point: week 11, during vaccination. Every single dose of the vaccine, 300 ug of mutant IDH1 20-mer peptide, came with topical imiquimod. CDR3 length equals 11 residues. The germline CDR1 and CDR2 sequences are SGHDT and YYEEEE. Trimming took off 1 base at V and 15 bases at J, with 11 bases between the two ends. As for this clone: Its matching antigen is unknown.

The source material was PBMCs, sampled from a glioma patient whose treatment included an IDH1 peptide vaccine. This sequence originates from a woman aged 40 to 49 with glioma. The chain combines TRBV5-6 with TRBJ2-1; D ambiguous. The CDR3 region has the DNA TGTGCCAGCAGCTTGTTTGGGTTAACGTTCTTC. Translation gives CASSLFGLTFF.